These T cell receptor beta chains were read from a single sample in a study of cytomegalovirus exposure and HLA in healthy donors. The table came from immunoSEQ multiplex PCR; TCRdb's copy has only in-frame clones and leaves some out. The table lists about 200,000 clones, over 80% of them singletons. Sequenced input: PBMCs. The receptors were gathered from a boy between 2 and 10 years old in good health and CMV-seronegative. The CDR3 runs from the conserved cysteine through the conserved F or W. The D gene is left open where the match is weak. Size tells how often a clone was seen (once, few, many) or the class of an expanded clone, and some rows leave it out.

V,J,D,size,CDR3,DNA
TRBV7-2,TRBJ2-4,TRBD2,NA,CASSPYGRLAGGDIQYF,TGTGCCAGCAGCCCCTACGGCAGACTAGCGGGGGGGGACATTCAGTACTTC
TRBV27,TRBJ1-1,NA,NA,CASSLSRELGTEAFF,TGTGCCAGCAGTTTATCGAGGGAACTGGGCACTGAAGCTTTCTTT
TRBV30,TRBJ2-5,NA,NA,CAWSVRLDQETQYF,TGTGCCTGGAGTGTACGACTAGACCAAGAGACCCAGTACTTC
TRBV19,TRBJ2-7,TRBD1,once,CASSPGQGAFEQYF,TGTGCCAGTAGCCCGGGACAGGGGGCTTTCGAGCAGTACTTC
TRBV20-1,TRBJ1-2,NA,NA,CSAAGKGGYTF,TGCAGTGCTGCAGGGAAAGGAGGCTACACCTTC
TRBV11-2,TRBJ2-7,TRBD1,NA,CASSLDWGTEDTYEQYF,TGTGCCAGCAGCTTAGATTGGGGGACAGAGGATACCTACGAGCAGTACTTC
TRBV25-1,TRBJ2-7,TRBD1,NA,CASSVTGIHGQYF,TGTGCCAGCAGTGTGACAGGGATCCACGGGCAGTACTTC
TRBV14,TRBJ1-1,NA,NA,CASSELQGVNTEAFF,TGTGCCAGCAGCGAGCTACAGGGAGTGAACACTGAAGCTTTCTTT
TRBV6-5,TRBJ1-1,NA,few,CASWRGLMNTEAFF,TGTGCCAGCTGGAGAGGGCTGATGAACACTGAAGCTTTCTTT
TRBV4-1,TRBJ2-1,TRBD2,NA,CASSQVNSGRANEQFF,TGCGCCAGCAGCCAAGTCAATAGCGGGAGGGCCAATGAGCAGTTCTTC
TRBV7-2,TRBJ2-7,NA,NA,CASSSGSGEQYF,TGTGCCAGCAGCTCCGGTTCGGGCGAGCAGTACTTC
TRBV6-5,TRBJ2-1,NA,NA,CASSYARGNEQFF,TGTGCCAGCAGTTACGCTAGGGGCAATGAGCAGTTCTTC
TRBV15,TRBJ1-5,TRBD1,NA,CATTGDRINQPQHF,TGTGCCACCACCGGGGACAGGATCAATCAGCCCCAGCATTTT
TRBV20-1,TRBJ2-3,NA,NA,CSARITDTQYF,TGCAGTGCTAGAATAACAGATACGCAGTATTTT
TRBV27,TRBJ2-3,NA,NA,CASSLGGPASDTQYF,TGTGCCAGCAGTTTGGGGGGGCCTGCTTCAGATACGCAGTATTTT
TRBV13,TRBJ2-7,TRBD2,NA,CASSLGLAGPEQYF,TGTGCCAGCAGCTTAGGACTAGCGGGCCCCGAGCAGTACTTC
TRBV11-3,TRBJ2-1,NA,NA,CASSNRVNEQFF,TGTGCCAGCAGTAACAGGGTAAATGAGCAGTTCTTC
TRBV27,TRBJ1-2,NA,NA,CASSSLTARDGYTF,TGTGCCAGCAGTTCTCTCACGGCTCGGGATGGCTACACCTTC
TRBV30,TRBJ2-3,NA,NA,CAWNRVSTDTQYF,TGTGCCTGGAACAGGGTTAGCACAGATACGCAGTATTTT
TRBV5-1,TRBJ2-5,TRBD2,NA,CASITSGRSGETQYF,TGCGCCAGCATTACCAGCGGGAGATCCGGAGAGACCCAGTACTTC
TRBV13,TRBJ2-1,NA,NA,CASSSLEAASSYNEQFF,TGTGCCAGCAGCTCCCTTGAGGCAGCGAGTTCCTACAATGAGCAGTTCTTC
TRBV6-5,TRBJ2-7,NA,NA,CASSYSAEQTYEQYF,TGTGCCAGCAGTTACTCAGCGGAACAGACCTACGAGCAGTACTTC
TRBV19,TRBJ2-7,NA,NA,CASSDSSYEQYF,TGTGCCAGTTCTGACAGCTCCTACGAGCAGTACTTC
TRBV2,TRBJ2-1,TRBD2,few,CASSGWAGGGHEQFF,TGTGCCAGCAGTGGATGGGCGGGAGGGGGCCATGAGCAGTTCTTC
TRBV7-2,TRBJ2-3,TRBD2,NA,CASSLDLAGADTQYF,TGTGCCAGCAGCTTAGATCTAGCGGGAGCAGATACGCAGTATTTT
TRBV7-8,TRBJ2-3,TRBD1,NA,CASIPTGTGVTDTQYF,TGTGCCAGCATCCCCACCGGGACAGGGGTCACAGATACGCAGTATTTT
TRBV11-2,TRBJ1-1,NA,NA,CASSLERNTEAFF,TGTGCCAGCAGCTTAGAGAGGAACACTGAAGCTTTCTTT
TRBV6-5,TRBJ2-3,TRBD1,NA,CASRPWTGERDTQYF,TGTGCCAGCAGACCTTGGACAGGGGAAAGGGATACGCAGTATTTT
TRBV2,TRBJ1-2,TRBD1,once,CASSERDRDRFSRRYTF,TGTGCCAGCAGTGAGCGGGACAGGGACCGGTTCTCTAGGAGGTACACCTTC
TRBV27,TRBJ2-6,TRBD2,NA,CASSFAGAGANVLTF,TGTGCCAGCAGTTTTGCGGGGGCTGGGGCCAACGTCCTGACTTTC
TRBV7-9,TRBJ1-2,NA,NA,CASSSEGRGIYGYTF,TGTGCCAGCAGCTCCGAGGGTCGGGGTATCTATGGCTACACCTTC
TRBV19,TRBJ1-5,NA,NA,CASSMKAGDQPQHF,TGTGCCAGTAGTATGAAGGCAGGGGATCAGCCCCAGCATTTT
TRBV5-4,TRBJ2-7,TRBD1,NA,CASSLPGQVVTEQYF,TGTGCCAGCAGCTTGCCGGGACAGGTCGTTACCGAGCAGTACTTC
TRBV7-9,TRBJ2-2,NA,NA,CASSLPTNTGELFF,TGTGCCAGCAGCCTTCCTACGAACACCGGGGAGCTGTTTTTT
TRBV2,TRBJ1-1,NA,NA,CASSEGARNTEAFF,TGTGCCAGCAGTGAGGGGGCCAGGAACACTGAAGCTTTCTTT
TRBV2,TRBJ2-7,TRBD1,NA,CASRSTGSHEQYF,TGTGCCAGCAGATCGACAGGGTCCCACGAGCAGTACTTC
TRBV7-9,TRBJ1-2,TRBD1,NA,CASSQGRDSTNYGYTF,TGTGCCAGCAGCCAAGGTCGGGACAGTACTAACTATGGCTACACCTTC
TRBV21-1,TRBJ2-4,NA,NA,CASSKEASGRAGVAKNIQYF,TGTGCCAGCAGCAAAGAGGCTAGCGGGAGGGCCGGGGTAGCCAAAAACATTCAGTACTTC
TRBV5-6,TRBJ1-1,NA,NA,CASSLGRTEAFF,TGTGCCAGCAGCTTAGGGAGGACTGAAGCTTTCTTT
TRBV6-5,TRBJ2-7,NA,NA,CASSYRGGTYEQYF,TGTGCCAGCAGTTACAGGGGGGGCACCTACGAGCAGTACTTC
TRBV4-2,TRBJ1-4,TRBD1,NA,CASSQDRQGDEKLFF,TGTGCCAGCAGCCAAGATCGGCAGGGGGATGAAAAACTGTTTTTT
TRBV2,TRBJ2-7,TRBD2,NA,CASTGRATSYEQYF,TGTGCCAGCACCGGGAGGGCCACCTCTTACGAGCAGTACTTC
TRBV7-9,TRBJ2-2,TRBD2,NA,CASSPSGRNTGELFF,TGTGCCAGCAGCCCTAGCGGGAGAAACACCGGGGAGCTGTTTTTT
TRBV7-9,TRBJ2-5,TRBD2,once,CASSLQTSGGVETQYF,TGTGCCAGCAGCCTTCAGACTAGCGGGGGGGTGGAGACCCAGTACTTC
TRBV15,TRBJ2-1,TRBD1,NA,CATSSGTGGQSEQFF,TGTGCCACCAGCAGTGGGACAGGGGGTCAAAGTGAGCAGTTCTTC
TRBV5-6,TRBJ2-7,TRBD1,NA,CASSLGQGLYEQYF,TGTGCCAGCAGCTTAGGACAGGGTCTCTACGAGCAGTACTTC
TRBV19,TRBJ2-1,TRBD1,NA,CASNRGPYNEQFF,TGTGCCAGTAACAGGGGACCCTACAATGAGCAGTTCTTC
TRBV6-1,TRBJ2-7,NA,NA,CASSETTPYEQYF,TGTGCCAGCAGTGAAACTACCCCCTACGAGCAGTACTTC
TRBV30,TRBJ2-1,TRBD1,NA,CAWSAGQDEQFF,TGTGCCTGGAGCGCGGGACAGGATGAGCAGTTCTTC
TRBV5-1,TRBJ2-2,NA,NA,CASRDTANTGELFF,TGCGCCAGCAGAGACACGGCGAACACCGGGGAGCTGTTTTTT
TRBV5-1,TRBJ2-5,NA,once,CASSLASGETQYF,TGCGCCAGCAGCTTGGCTTCAGGGGAGACCCAGTACTTC
TRBV27,TRBJ2-2,TRBD1,NA,CASSLVGQLGRTGELFF,TGTGCCAGCAGTTTAGTGGGACAGCTCGGACGGACCGGGGAGCTGTTTTTT
TRBV19,TRBJ2-7,TRBD2,few,CASSVQLAEYSYEQYF,TGTGCCAGTAGTGTTCAACTAGCGGAATATTCCTACGAGCAGTACTTC
TRBV27,TRBJ1-5,TRBD1,NA,CASSPRTGTGNQPQHF,TGTGCCAGCAGTCCACGGACAGGGACGGGCAATCAGCCCCAGCATTTT
TRBV27,TRBJ2-7,NA,NA,CASSERKPYEQYF,TGTGCCAGCAGCGAACGAAAGCCCTACGAGCAGTACTTC
TRBV7-9,TRBJ2-7,TRBD1,NA,CASSHRGPNEQYF,TGTGCCAGCAGCCACAGGGGCCCCAACGAGCAGTACTTC
TRBV11-2,TRBJ2-3,NA,NA,CASSLVRSTDTQYF,TGTGCCAGCAGCTTAGTGAGGAGCACAGATACGCAGTATTTT